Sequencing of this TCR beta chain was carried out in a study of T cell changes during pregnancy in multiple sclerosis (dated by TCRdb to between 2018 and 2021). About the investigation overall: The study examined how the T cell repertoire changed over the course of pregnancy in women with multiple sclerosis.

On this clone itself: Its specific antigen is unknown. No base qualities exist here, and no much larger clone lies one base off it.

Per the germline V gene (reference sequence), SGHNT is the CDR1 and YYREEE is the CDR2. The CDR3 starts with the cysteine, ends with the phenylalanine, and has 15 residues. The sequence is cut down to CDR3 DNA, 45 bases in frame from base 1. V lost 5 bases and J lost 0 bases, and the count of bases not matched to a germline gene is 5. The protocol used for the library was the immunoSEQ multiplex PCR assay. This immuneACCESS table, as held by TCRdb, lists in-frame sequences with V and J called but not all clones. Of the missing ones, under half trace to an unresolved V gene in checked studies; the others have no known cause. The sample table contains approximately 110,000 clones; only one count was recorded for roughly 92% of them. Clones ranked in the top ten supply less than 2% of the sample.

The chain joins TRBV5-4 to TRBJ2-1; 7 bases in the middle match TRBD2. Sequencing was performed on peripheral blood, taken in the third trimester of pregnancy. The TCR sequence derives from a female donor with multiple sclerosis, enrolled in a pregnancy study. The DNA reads TGTGCCAGCAGAAGAGCGGGATCCTCCTACAATGAGCAGTTCTTC. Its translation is CASRRAGSSYNEQFF. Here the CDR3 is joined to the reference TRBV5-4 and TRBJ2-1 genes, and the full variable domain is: ETGVTQSPTHLIKTRGQQVTLRCSSQSGHNTVSWYQQALGQGPQFIFQYYREEENGRGNFPPRFSGLQFPNYSSELNVNALELDDSALYLCASRRAGSSYNEQFFGPGTRLTVL.